This T cell receptor (beta chain) was obtained from a study of T cell clones after liver transplantation. The sample holds one count of this clone. Using immunoSEQ multiplex PCR, the repertoire was profiled, and TCRdb retains in-frame clones only, with some absent. The top ten hold approximately 2.5% of the sample, which has approximately 72,000 clones, more than 75% seen once. The CDR3 length is 13 residues. Germline lookup yields CDR1 MNHNS and CDR2 SASEGT. V lost 2 bases and J 5 bases, leaving 8 bases between the germline ends. The source material was CD4+ T cells from blood, sampled before liver transplant. This chain uses TRBV6-1 with TRBJ2-3; D is possibly TRBD2 (6 bases). The clonotype comes from a human donor who received a liver transplant. The CDR3 DNA reads TGTGCCAGCAGTGAATTCGGGGGAGATACGCAGTATTTT. Encoded protein: CASSEFGGDTQYF.